This is a list of T cell receptor beta chains from one sample in a study of CD8+ T cells in alopecia areata. Method: immunoSEQ multiplex PCR; TCRdb's copy keeps in-frame clones and lacks some. The top ten hold less than 15% of the sample, which has roughly 150,000 clones, about nine tenths seen once. The sequences come from CD8+ T cells sorted from blood, collected at week 0. Receptors originate from a human donor with alopecia areata. Both conserved end residues are part of each CDR3. Each record gives: J gene, V gene, CDR3 protein.

TRBJ1-1 | TRBV29-1 | CSVGSGGTEAFF
TRBJ2-5 | TRBV5-4 | CASSSPLGGQVRETQYF
TRBJ2-1 | TRBV12-5 | CASGSGYNEQFF
TRBJ2-2 | TRBV29-1 | CSVEWRTGELFF
TRBJ2-5 | TRBV30 | CAWGQILGEQYF
TRBJ2-3 | TRBV5-6 | CASSRPTDTQYF
TRBJ1-2 | TRBV10-2 | CASSEDERNYGYTF
TRBJ2-7 | TRBV2 | CASRLPSGIYEQYF
TRBJ1-1 | TRBV29-1 | CSVFGAEAFF
TRBJ2-5 | TRBV7-3 | CASSRTGQQIETQYF
TRBJ2-3 | TRBV6-1 | CASRTEKTSTDTQYF
TRBJ2-3 | TRBV7-9 | CASSLTGTDTQYF
TRBJ2-1 | TRBV7-9 | CASSLGMSEEQFF
TRBJ2-2 | TRBV27 | CASTRSGYAGEGTGELFF
TRBJ2-7 | TRBV6-5 | CASRPGLESYEQYF
TRBJ1-1 | TRBV27 | CASSLTIGGGTEAFF
TRBJ2-7 | TRBV6-1 | CASSEDSNWDSYEQYF
TRBJ2-3 | TRBV27 | CASIPGVGGGSTDTQYF
TRBJ2-1 | TRBV7-2 | CASSWPWAGVPYNEQFF
TRBJ1-1 | TRBV27 | CASSLWPNTEAFF
TRBJ2-7 | TRBV9 | CASKPRQSYEQYF
TRBJ2-2 | TRBV4-1 | CASSHKRGLGGANTGELFF
TRBJ2-7 | TRBV4-2 | CASSQDRLAGSSYEQYF
TRBJ2-1 | TRBV30 | CAWSVRIAGENEQFF
TRBJ2-3 | TRBV5-6 | CASTTWHRGGLPYTQYF
TRBJ2-4 | TRBV9 | CASSVGDLVTGNIQYF
TRBJ1-1 | TRBV7-6 | CASNPQIEAFF
TRBJ1-2 | TRBV5-6 | CASSSMGVAYGYTF
TRBJ2-7 | TRBV29-1 | CSVGTGEPYEQYF